One and the same sample provided the 7 T cell receptor beta chains below, sequenced in a study of tumor-infiltrating lymphocytes in primary liver carcinoma. The blood RNA (from unsorted whole blood) was obtained, and germline DNA was also extracted. The researchers produced TCR beta cDNA from roughly 500 ng total RNA with a constant-region primer. Three nested multiplex PCR rounds, a slightly modified ARM-PCR, produced the libraries for TCR beta. Researchers ran the first two PCR rounds for roughly 10 cycles each with TRBV1-TRBV30 forward primers and a C-beta reverse primer. TCRdb itself ran the multiplex PCR reads through MiXCR, one entry per CDR3 protein. This table has around 330,000 distinct CDR3 sequences, less than 75% appearing once. The sample taken for sequencing was peripheral blood. These receptors were collected from a man aged 35 to 55 with primary liver carcinoma and hepatitis B virus infection.

The chain uses TRBV29-1 and TRBJ2-3; D is perhaps TRBD2 (5 bases). The CDR3 has 13 residues. V was pared by 8 bases and J by 2 bases, with 14 bases between. The germline CDR1 and CDR2 sequences are SQVTM and ANQGSEA. The CDR3 bases are TGCAGCTTTTTGGCGGGTCTCACAGATACGCAGTATTTT. As protein: CSFLAGLTDTQYF.

With respect to this clonotype: Possible read error: a much larger clone is one base away. The gene calls are TRBV28 and TRBJ2-6; D is ambiguous. The CDR3 has 14 residues. V was shortened by 4 bases and J by 0 bases, with 4 bases between the two germline ends. CDR1 and CDR2 (germline): MDHEN, SYDVKM. The CDR3 region is CASSSHSGANVLTF. The CDR3 region has the DNA TGTGCCAGCAGTTCCCACTCTGGGGCCAACGTCCTGACTTTC.

The chain carries TRBV11-2 and TRBJ1-4; D unresolved. Trimming took off 5 bases at V and 10 bases at J, with 23 bases between the two ends. CDR3 length equals 16 residues. CDR1 and CDR2 (germline): SGHAT, FQNNGV. This CDR3 reads CASSTDWTVHKGKLFF. For the CDR3, the DNA is TGTGCCAGCAGCACAGACTGGACTGTCCACAAGGGAAAACTGTTTTTT.

The chain couples TRBV18 to TRBJ1-1; TRBD1 agrees at 9 bases. Germline CDR1 KGHSH, CDR2 LQKENI. V dropped 3 bases and J dropped 4; count of bases not matched to a gene: 0. This CDR3 contains 13 residues. The CDR3 region is CASSPGQGTEAFF. The CDR3 region has the DNA TGTGCCAGCTCACCGGGACAGGGCACTGAAGCTTTCTTT.

A remark on this clonotype: A much larger clonotype is one base distant, so this may be a read error. The chain links TRBV4-2 to TRBJ2-5; D is possibly TRBD2 (6 bases). Trimming shortened V by 1 base and J by 2 bases, and 17 bases separated the two germline ends. Germline V lookup: CDR1 LGHNA, CDR2 YNFKEQ. CDR3 length: 17 residues. Here the CDR3 DNA reads TGTGCCAGCAGCCAAGGATTAGCGGAATCAGGGCAAGAGACCCAGTACTTC. Translated, it gives CASSQGLAESGQETQYF.

On this clonotype: A much more abundant neighbour one base away suggests this may be a read error. V is TRBV12-3 or TRBV12-4 and J is TRBJ1-6; 8 bases are a match to TRBD1. CDR3 length equals 13 residues. The DNA for the CDR3 is TGTGTCAGCAGTTCCAGGGGGCATTCACCCCTCCACTTT. Encoded protein: CVSSSRGHSPLHF.

As for this clonotype: Likely a read error: the CDR3 ends without its conserved phenylalanine or tryptophan. The genes are TRBV12-3 or TRBV12-4 and TRBJ2-1; TRBD2 matches at 12 bases. The CDR3 has 22 residues. V dropped 7 bases and J dropped 5; count of bases not matched to a gene: 27. This CDR3 reads CASTPAGGSKASGREFDNEQFL. CDR3 nucleotides: TGTGCCAGCACTCCCGCGGGGGGATCAAAGGCTAGCGGGAGGGAGTTCGACAATGAGCAGTTCCTC.